The T cell receptor beta chain under discussion was sequenced for a study of immune heterogeneity within non-small cell lung tumors. TCRs were amplified from approximately 0.65 ug gDNA of bulk tumor per sample. Surgical sampling yielded several biopsies per primary tumor (spaced far apart). Samples came from untreated patients having curative surgery for newly diagnosed non-small cell lung cancer. TCR beta CDR3 was amplified by multiplex PCR, first round 10 to 11 cycles, 32 V and 13 J primers. Each CDR3 protein is one row after TCRdb ran MiXCR on the multiplex PCR reads. The data show several thousand distinct CDR3 sequences, roughly 15% seen once. Concerning this clonotype itself: Its specificity is unknown. A much larger clone differs by one base, so this may be a read error. The CDR3 does not end in the conserved phenylalanine or tryptophan, so this is likely a read error.

Regarding the study as a whole: Tumor sites within a patient were found to share identical dominant CDR3 beta clonotypes, and site-unique high-frequency clones were also present.

In germline, CDR1 is SEHNR, CDR2 FQNEAQ (reference sequence). The V end was cut by 1 base, the J end by 6 bases, with 4 bases between. This CDR3 region has 12 residues. The TCR originated in a man aged 45-65 years with non-small cell lung cancer. The material sequenced was lung tumor tissue. The chain uses TRBV7-9 and TRBJ1-5; D not resolved. CDR3 residues: CASSLGGQPQHS. In DNA form, the CDR3 reads TGTGCCAGCAGCTTAGGCGGTCAGCCCCAGCATTCT.